These 11 T cell receptor beta chains were sequenced from one sample in a study of blood T cell repertoires in COVID-19 (TCRdb year 2020). Library generation was performed with the immunoSEQ multiplex PCR assay. TCRdb retrieved this table from immuneACCESS and kept in-frame rearrangements only. Not all clones are present; in checked studies, unresolved V genes account for under half, and no reason is known for the remainder. This sample is represented by a few hundred thousand clones; over 75% of them were singletons. Of the sample, about 1.9% is held by the ten largest clones. The specimen sequenced was PBMCs or T cells enriched from blood (not recorded which). These receptors came from a woman between 50 and 59 years old who had recovered from COVID-19.

The chain recombines TRBV2 with TRBJ1-1; tentative D call: TRBD1 (5 bases). The germline V and J ends were trimmed by 2 bases and 3 bases, with 13 bases remaining between them. This CDR3 spans 15 amino acids. From germline, CDR1 is SNHLY and CDR2 FYNNEI. In nucleotides, the CDR3 is TGTGCCAGCAGTGAATGGGGGGGAGGTTACACTGAAGCTTTCTTT. Translation: CASSEWGGGYTEAFF.

The chain joins TRBV28 to TRBJ1-2; D is unresolved. Germline lookup yields CDR1 MDHEN and CDR2 SYDVKM. Trimming removed 3 bases from V and 5 bases from J, with 7 bases in between. The length of the CDR3 is 12 residues. Written as DNA, the CDR3 is TGTGCCAGCAGTTTCATCGAGTATGGCTACACCTTC. Protein: CASSFIEYGYTF.

The genes are TRBV15 and TRBJ2-5; unclear D gene. This CDR3 has 14 residues. Germline CDR1 is LNHNV and CDR2 is YYDKDF (reference sequence). V was shortened by 1 base and J by 2 bases, with 8 bases between the two germline ends. This CDR3 is CATSRAPRQETQYF. For the CDR3, the DNA is TGTGCCACCAGCAGAGCGCCGAGACAAGAGACCCAGTACTTC. The full variable domain, completed using reference TRBV15 and TRBJ2-5, is DAMVIQNPRYQVTQFGKPVTLSCSQTLNHNVMYWYQQKSSQAPKLLFHYYDKDFNNEADTPDNFQSRRPNTSFCFLDIRSPGLGDTAMYLCATSRAPRQETQYFGPGTRLLVL.

The V gene is TRBV19, the J gene TRBJ1-1; TRBD1 is a possible D gene (5 bases). Germline assignment: CDR1 LNHDA and CDR2 SQIVND (reference sequence). CDR3 length: 12 residues. Trimming left V 10 bases short and J 6 bases short, with 15 bases between. This CDR3 is CATRTPGAEAFF. CDR3 coding DNA: TGTGCCACTAGAACTCCGGGGGCTGAAGCTTTCTTT.

The gene calls are TRBV28 and TRBJ2-5; 12 bases align to TRBD2. The junction had 7 bases not matched to a gene; V was cut back by 0 bases and J by 2 bases. The length of the CDR3 is 18 residues. Germline V CDR1 and CDR2: MDHEN, SYDVKM. CDR3 residues: CASSLWTGTSGFQETQYF. CDR3 sequence (DNA): TGTGCCAGCAGTTTATGGACCGGGACTAGCGGGTTTCAAGAGACCCAGTACTTC. Filled out from reference TRBV28 and TRBJ2-5, the complete variable domain reads DVKVTQSSRYLVKRTGEKVFLECVQDMDHENMFWYRQDPGLGLRLIYFSYDVKMKEKGDIPEGYSVSREKKERFSLILESASTNQTSMYLCASSLWTGTSGFQETQYFGPGTRLLVL.

The genes are TRBV18 and TRBJ1-6; TRBD1 might be the D (5 bases). This CDR3 region has 16 residues. V gave up 3 bases and J gave up 0 bases, with 9 bases separating them. The germline V gene encodes CDR1 KGHSH and CDR2 LQKENI. The CDR3 DNA reads TGTGCCAGCTCACCGGACATCAGCTCCTATAATTCACCCCTCCACTTT. Residues: CASSPDISSYNSPLHF.

V and J are TRBV7-9 and TRBJ2-3, with 7 bases identical to TRBD1. V shed 1 base and J 1 base; nucleotides not matched to a gene: 2. CDR3 length: 15 amino acids. CDR1 is SEHNR, CDR2 FQNEAQ, per germline (reference sequence). CDR3 in amino acids: CASSLDGQGTDTQYF. CDR3 sequence (DNA): TGTGCCAGCAGCTTAGACGGACAGGGCACAGATACGCAGTATTTT.

V usage is TRBV29-1 and J usage is TRBJ1-2; the D is unclear. Trimming took 4 bases from V and 5 from J, leaving 14 bases between them. Germline CDR1 SQVTM, CDR2 ANQGSEA. This CDR3 has 13 amino acids. CDR3 nucleotide sequence: TGCAGCGTTGTAGGAGGCTTTGGATATGGCTACACCTTC. Its protein product is CSVVGGFGYGYTF.

The chain joins TRBV7-8 to TRBJ2-2; D is unresolved. CDR1 and CDR2 from the germline V gene are SGHVS and FQNEAQ. The CDR3 totals 15 residues. Trimming left V 1 base short and J 2 bases short, with 8 bases between. The CDR3 spells CASSLELVNTGELFF. The CDR3 coding sequence is TGTGCCAGCAGCTTAGAACTCGTTAACACCGGGGAGCTGTTTTTT.

This clone was counted a single time. This chain uses TRBV7-6 with TRBJ2-3, with TRBD2 matching 9 bases. CDR3 length: 16 amino acids. With V trimmed by 1 base and J by 4 bases, 6 bases remained unmatched. Germline V gene data show CDR1 as SGHVS and CDR2 as FNYEAQ. The DNA of the CDR3 is TGTGCCAGCAGCTTAGTCCGCGGGAGGGCCCCAGATACGCAGTATTTT. Translated, it gives CASSLVRGRAPDTQYF.

V usage is TRBV2 and J usage is TRBJ2-2, with a possible D match to TRBD1 (6 bases). The CDR3 extends over 15 amino acids. The V and J ends lost 6 bases and 2 bases respectively, with 13 bases between them. CDR1 is SNHLY and CDR2 is FYNNEI in the germline V gene. The CDR3 here is CASRLPGQNTGELFF. The DNA of the CDR3 is TGTGCCAGCAGACTCCCGGGACAAAACACCGGGGAGCTGTTTTTT.